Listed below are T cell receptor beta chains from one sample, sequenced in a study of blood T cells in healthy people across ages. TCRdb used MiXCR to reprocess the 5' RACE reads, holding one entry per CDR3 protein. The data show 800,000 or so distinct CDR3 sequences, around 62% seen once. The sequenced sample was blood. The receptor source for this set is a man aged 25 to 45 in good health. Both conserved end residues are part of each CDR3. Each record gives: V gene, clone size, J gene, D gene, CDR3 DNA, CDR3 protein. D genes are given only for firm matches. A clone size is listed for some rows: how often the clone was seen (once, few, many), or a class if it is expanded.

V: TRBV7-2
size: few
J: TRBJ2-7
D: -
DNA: TGTGCCAGCAGCTTAAACAGGGCGGGGGAGCAGTACTTC
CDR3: CASSLNRAGEQYF

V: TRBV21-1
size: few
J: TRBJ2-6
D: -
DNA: TGTGCCAGCAGCAGGGGCCCCTCTGGGGCCAACGTCCTGACTTTC
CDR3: CASSRGPSGANVLTF

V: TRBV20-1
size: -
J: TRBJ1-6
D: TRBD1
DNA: TGCAGTGCTAACCGGGACAGGGGGCCCAATTCACCCCTCCACTTT
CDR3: CSANRDRGPNSPLHF

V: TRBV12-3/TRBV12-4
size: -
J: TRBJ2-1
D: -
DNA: TGTGCCAGCAGTTTACACAGGGACTCCTACAATGAGCAGTTCTTC
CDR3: CASSLHRDSYNEQFF

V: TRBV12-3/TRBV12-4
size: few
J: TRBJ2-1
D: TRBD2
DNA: TGTGCCTCCACTAGCGGGTCTTCCTACAATGAGCAGTTCTTC
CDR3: CASTSGSSYNEQFF

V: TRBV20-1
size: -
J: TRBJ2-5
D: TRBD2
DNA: TGCAGTGCTAAGGGACTAGCGGGGGGTCAAGAGACCCAGTACTTC
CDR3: CSAKGLAGGQETQYF

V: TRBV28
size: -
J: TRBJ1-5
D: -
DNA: TGTGCCAGCAGTTTGGGACGGATAATTAATCAGCCCCAGCATTTT
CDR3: CASSLGRIINQPQHF

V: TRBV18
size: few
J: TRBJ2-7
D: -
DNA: TGTGCCAGCTCACCACCGTTAGGGACCTACGAGCAGTACTTC
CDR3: CASSPPLGTYEQYF

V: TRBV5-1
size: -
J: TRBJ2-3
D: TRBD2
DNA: TGCGCCAGCAGCTTGGATGGACTAGCGGGGGAACTTGATACGCAGTATTTT
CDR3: CASSLDGLAGELDTQYF

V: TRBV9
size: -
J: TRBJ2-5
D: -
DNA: TGTGCCAGCAGCACGACCCCGTACCAAGAGACCCAGTACTTC
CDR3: CASSTTPYQETQYF

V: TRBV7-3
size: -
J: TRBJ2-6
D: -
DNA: TGTGCCAGCAGCAAAAGGGGGGCCACTGGGGCCAACGTCCTGACTTTC
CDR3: CASSKRGATGANVLTF

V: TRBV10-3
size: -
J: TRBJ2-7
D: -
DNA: TGTGCCATCAGCGAAACGAGGGCCTACGAGCAGTACTTC
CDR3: CAISETRAYEQYF

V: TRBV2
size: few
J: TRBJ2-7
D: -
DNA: TGTGCCAGCAGTGAACAGGGGGGTGAGCAGTACTTC
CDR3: CASSEQGGEQYF

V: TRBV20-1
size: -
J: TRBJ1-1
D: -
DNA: TGCAGTGCAAGATTCGGGGAAGCTTTCTTT
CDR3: CSARFGEAFF

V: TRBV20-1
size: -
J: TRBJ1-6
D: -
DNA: TGCAGTGCGGGGGACGTTAACATTGCACCCCTCCACTTT
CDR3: CSAGDVNIAPLHF

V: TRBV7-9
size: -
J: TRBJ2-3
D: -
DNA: TGTGCCAGCAGCCCATACCCGAGGAGCACAGATACGCAGTATTTT
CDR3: CASSPYPRSTDTQYF

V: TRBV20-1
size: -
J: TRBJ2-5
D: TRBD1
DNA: TGCAGTGCCTTTCCCATCACAGGGGGCGGAGAGACCCAGTACTTC
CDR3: CSAFPITGGGETQYF

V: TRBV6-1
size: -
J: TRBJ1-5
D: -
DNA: TGTGCCAGCAGTGAAAAAGGGTGGTTAGGCAATCAGCCCCAGCATTTT
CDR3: CASSEKGWLGNQPQHF

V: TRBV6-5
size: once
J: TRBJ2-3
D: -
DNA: TGTGCCAGCAGCTCCGACAGGGTGGGAGGCGCAGATACGCAGTATTTT
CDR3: CASSSDRVGGADTQYF

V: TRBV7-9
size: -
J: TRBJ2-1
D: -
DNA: TGTGCCAGCAGCCCCCGGCAGGCCAACAATGAGCAGTTCTTC
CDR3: CASSPRQANNEQFF

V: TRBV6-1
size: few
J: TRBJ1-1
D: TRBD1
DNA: TGTGCCAGCAGTGACGGGACAGTCTTTTATGAAGCTTTCTTT
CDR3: CASSDGTVFYEAFF

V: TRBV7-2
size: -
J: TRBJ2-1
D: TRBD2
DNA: TGTGCCAGCAGCCCCGTGCTAGCGGGGGGGGGATTTGGTGAGCAGTTCTTC
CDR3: CASSPVLAGGGFGEQFF

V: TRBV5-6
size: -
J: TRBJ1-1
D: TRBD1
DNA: TGTGCCAGCAGCTGGGGGGACAGACCGAACACTGAAGCTTTCTTT
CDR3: CASSWGDRPNTEAFF

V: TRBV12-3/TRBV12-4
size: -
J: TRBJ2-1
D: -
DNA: TGTGCCAGCAGTTTAGTCTCGGGATTGCAGTTCTTC
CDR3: CASSLVSGLQFF

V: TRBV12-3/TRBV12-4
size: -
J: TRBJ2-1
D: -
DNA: TGTGCCAGCAGTACCTCCGGGCCGAGGGATGAGCAGTTCTTC
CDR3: CASSTSGPRDEQFF

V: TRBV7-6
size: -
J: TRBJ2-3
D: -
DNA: TGTGCCAGCAGCCCCCTGATCCGGGACCTGGGGCCAGATACGCAGTATTTT
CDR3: CASSPLIRDLGPDTQYF

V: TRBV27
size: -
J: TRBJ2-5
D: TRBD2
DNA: TGTGCCAGCAGTTCAAAACAGCGGGGGAGAAAGACCCAGTACTTC
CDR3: CASSSKQRGRKTQYF

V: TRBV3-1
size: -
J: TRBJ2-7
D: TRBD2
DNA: TGTGCCAGCAGCCAAGGGAAACTAGCGCATTACGAGCAGTACTTC
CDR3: CASSQGKLAHYEQYF

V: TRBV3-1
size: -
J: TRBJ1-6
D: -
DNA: TGTGCCAGCAGCCAAGCGGATAATTCACCCCTCCACTTT
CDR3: CASSQADNSPLHF

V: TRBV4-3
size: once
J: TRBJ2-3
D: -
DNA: TGCGCCGGCAGCGAAGAGGCGGGACAGTACACAGATACGCAGTATTTT
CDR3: CAGSEEAGQYTDTQYF

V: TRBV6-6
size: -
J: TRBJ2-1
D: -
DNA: TGTGCCAGCAGTTACACGGCTAGTGAGCAGTTCTTC
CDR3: CASSYTASEQFF

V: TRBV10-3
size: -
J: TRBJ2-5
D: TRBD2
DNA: TGTGCCTCAGGACTAGCGGGGACCCAAGAGACCCAGTACTTC
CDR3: CASGLAGTQETQYF

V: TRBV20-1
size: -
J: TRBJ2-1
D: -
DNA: TGCAGTGCTAGAGAGAGGACACCGGGTGAGCAGTTCTTC
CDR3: CSARERTPGEQFF

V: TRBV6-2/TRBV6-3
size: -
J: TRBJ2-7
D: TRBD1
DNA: TGTGCCAGCAGTTCCTCCAGGGGGTCCTACGAGCAGTACTTC
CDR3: CASSSSRGSYEQYF

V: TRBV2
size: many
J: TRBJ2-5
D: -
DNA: TGTGCCAGCAGTGAGCTAGAGACCCAGTACTTC
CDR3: CASSELETQYF

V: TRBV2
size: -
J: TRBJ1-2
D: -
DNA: TGTGCCAGCACTAGGGCAGTCGTGTACCCGGATGGCTACACCTTC
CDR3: CASTRAVVYPDGYTF

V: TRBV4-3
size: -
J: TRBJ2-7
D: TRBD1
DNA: TGCGCCAGCAGCATCAACGCCGGGACAGGGGGAAACGAGCAGTACTTC
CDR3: CASSINAGTGGNEQYF

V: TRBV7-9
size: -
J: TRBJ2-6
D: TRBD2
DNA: TGTGCCAGCTCACACCCACCGGGACTAGCGGGTTATGGGGCCAACGTCCTGACTTTC
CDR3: CASSHPPGLAGYGANVLTF

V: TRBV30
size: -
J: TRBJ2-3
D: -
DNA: TGTGCCTGGACTAGCACAGATACGCAGTATTTT
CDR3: CAWTSTDTQYF

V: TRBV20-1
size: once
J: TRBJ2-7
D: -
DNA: TGCAGTGCCGTAAACAGGGCCCACTACTACGAGCAGTACTTC
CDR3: CSAVNRAHYYEQYF

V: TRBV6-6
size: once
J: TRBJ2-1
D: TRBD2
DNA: TGTGCCAGCAGTTACGCTAGCGGATCCTACAATGAGCAGTTCTTC
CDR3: CASSYASGSYNEQFF

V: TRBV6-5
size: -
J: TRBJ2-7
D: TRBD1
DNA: TGTGCCAGCAGGCGTCTCGGACAGGGCTACGAGCAGTACTTC
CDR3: CASRRLGQGYEQYF

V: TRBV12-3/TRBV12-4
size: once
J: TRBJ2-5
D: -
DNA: TGTGCCACAGGGGTCCGTGGGGGGGTGGAGACCCAGTACTTC
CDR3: CATGVRGGVETQYF

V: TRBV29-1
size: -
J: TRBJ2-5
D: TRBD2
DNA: TGCAGCGTTTTAGCGGGATCCCAAGAGACCCAGTACTTC
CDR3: CSVLAGSQETQYF

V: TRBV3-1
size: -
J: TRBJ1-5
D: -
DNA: TGTGCCAGCAGCCAAGACCAGGCCGGGGGGCCCCAGCATTTT
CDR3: CASSQDQAGGPQHF

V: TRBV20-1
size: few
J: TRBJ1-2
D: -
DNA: TGCAGTGCTAAGAGCCTGAGGGGGGGGGGCTACACCTTC
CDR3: CSAKSLRGGGYTF

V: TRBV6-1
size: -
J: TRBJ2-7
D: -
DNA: TGTGCCAGCAGTGAGGGGTTCGCTTACATCCCCTACGAGCAGTACTTC
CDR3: CASSEGFAYIPYEQYF

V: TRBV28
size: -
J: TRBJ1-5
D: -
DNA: TGTGCCAGCAGTTTGTGGTCAGGGGCGAGTCAGCCCCAGCATTTT
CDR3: CASSLWSGASQPQHF

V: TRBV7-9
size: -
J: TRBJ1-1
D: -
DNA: TGTGCCAGCAGCTTACGTGGGGGGCCCACTGAAGCTTTCTTT
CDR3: CASSLRGGPTEAFF

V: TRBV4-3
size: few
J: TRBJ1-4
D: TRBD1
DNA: TGCGCCAGCAGCCGGGGACAGGGGGCATTAAGTATTGGTGAAAAACTGTTTTTT
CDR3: CASSRGQGALSIGEKLFF

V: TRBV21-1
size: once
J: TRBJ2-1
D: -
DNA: TGTGCCAGCAGCAAAGCCCTCTCTAGCGGGGGCTACAATGAGCAGTTCTTC
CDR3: CASSKALSSGGYNEQFF

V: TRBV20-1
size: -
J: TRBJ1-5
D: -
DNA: TGCAGTGCTCAACAGGGTAATGGCCAGCCCCAGCATTTT
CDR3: CSAQQGNGQPQHF

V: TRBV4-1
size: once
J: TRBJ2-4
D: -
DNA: TGCGCCAGCAGCCAAGAGGGTGGGGGGGGCGCCTCCAAAAACATTCAGTACTTC
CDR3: CASSQEGGGGASKNIQYF

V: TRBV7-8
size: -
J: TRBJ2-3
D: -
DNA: TGTGCCAGCAGCTTACTAGCGATTGGGGGCACAGATACGCAGTATTTT
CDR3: CASSLLAIGGTDTQYF

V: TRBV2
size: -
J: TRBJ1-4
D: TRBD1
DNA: TGTGCCGGCAGTGTCGGCAGGGGGCAACGTGAAAAACTGTTTTTT
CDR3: CAGSVGRGQREKLFF